This TCR beta chain was recorded in a study of blood T cell repertoires in COVID-19. In the study's own analysis: Nucleated cell number was recorded as an estimate derived from reference gene primer amplification. Only in-frame clones appear in the TCRdb table, and some are missing; sequencing was by immunoSEQ multiplex PCR. V, J and clone size are taken as reported in that table, and D and trimming were inferred from the DNA itself. The table shows 360,000 or so clones, with nearly 90% occurring only once. Per the germline V gene, CDR1 is MNHEY and CDR2 is SVGAGI. The trim removed 7 bases at V and 8 bases at J, leaving 8 bases unmatched. The CDR3 runs to 14 residues.

The rearrangement joins TRBV6-5 to TRBJ1-6; 7 bases are shared with TRBD1. Sample: peripheral blood. The sequence was collected from a man younger than 30 with active or convalescent COVID-19. CDR3 nucleotide sequence: TGTGCCAGCACCTTAGACAGGGAGGATTCACCCCTCCACTTT. Residues: CASTLDREDSPLHF.